This T cell receptor (beta chain) came from a study of shared clonotypes between healthy human individuals. It was into CD45RA+ naive and CD45RA-negative memory subsets that the CD4+ cells were split. The CDR3 consists of 15 residues. The V gene lost 2 bases and the J gene lost 4 bases, with 12 bases spanning the gap. The V gene's germline CDR1 is SGHRS and CDR2 YFSETQ. Profiled with immunoSEQ multiplex PCR; TCRdb holds only in-frame clones, not every one. The table has about 2.3 million clones, roughly 92% seen once. The sequenced sample was naive CD4+ T cells from PBMCs. The subset is: CD45RA+ positively selected. The chain couples TRBV5-1 to TRBJ2-2; possibly TRBD2 for D (6 bases). This clonotype was obtained from a man between 18 and 29 years old in good health. Some clones in this sample may be carry-over from other donors' samples. The CDR3 sequence: CASSFQGGTTGELFF. The CDR3 region has the DNA TGCGCCAGCAGCTTTCAGGGAGGCACCACCGGGGAGCTGTTTTTT.